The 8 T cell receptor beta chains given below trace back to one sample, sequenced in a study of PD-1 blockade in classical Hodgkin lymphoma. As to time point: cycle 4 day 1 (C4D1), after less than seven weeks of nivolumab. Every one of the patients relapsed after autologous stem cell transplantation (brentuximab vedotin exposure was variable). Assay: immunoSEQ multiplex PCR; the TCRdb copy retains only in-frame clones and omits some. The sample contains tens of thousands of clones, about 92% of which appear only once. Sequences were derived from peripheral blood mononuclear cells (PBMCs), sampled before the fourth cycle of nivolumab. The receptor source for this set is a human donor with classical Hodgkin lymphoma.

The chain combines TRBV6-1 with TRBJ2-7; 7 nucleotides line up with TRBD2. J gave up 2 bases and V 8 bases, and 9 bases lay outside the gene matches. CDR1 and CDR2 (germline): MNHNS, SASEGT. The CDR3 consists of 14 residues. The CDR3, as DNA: TGTGCCAGCCAACGGGACTATGACGCCTACGAGCAGTACTTC. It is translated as CASQRDYDAYEQYF.

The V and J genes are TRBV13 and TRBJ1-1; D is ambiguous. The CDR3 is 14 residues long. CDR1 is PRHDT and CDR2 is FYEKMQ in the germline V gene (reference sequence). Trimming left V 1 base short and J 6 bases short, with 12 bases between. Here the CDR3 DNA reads TGTGCCAGCAGCTTAGACCTCAAAGGCCCTGAAGCTTTCTTT. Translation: CASSLDLKGPEAFF.

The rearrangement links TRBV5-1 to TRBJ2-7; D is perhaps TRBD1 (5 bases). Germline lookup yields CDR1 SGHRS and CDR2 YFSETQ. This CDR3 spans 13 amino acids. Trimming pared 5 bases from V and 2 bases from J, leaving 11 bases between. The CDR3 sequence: CASRFDSPYEQYF. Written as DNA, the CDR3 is TGCGCCAGCAGGTTCGACAGTCCCTACGAGCAGTACTTC.

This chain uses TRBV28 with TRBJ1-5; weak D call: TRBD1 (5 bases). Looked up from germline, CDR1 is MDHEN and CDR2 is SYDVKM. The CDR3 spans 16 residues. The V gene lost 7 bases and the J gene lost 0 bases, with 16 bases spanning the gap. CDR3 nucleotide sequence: TGTGCCAGCATTAACGCAGGGAGGGATAGCAATCAGCCCCAGCATTTT. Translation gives CASINAGRDSNQPQHF.

The DNA of the CDR3 is TGTGCCAGCAGCTCGTCACCGGGACGCACAGATACGCAGTATTTT. Translated, it gives CASSSSPGRTDTQYF. The chain is built from TRBV7-9 and TRBJ2-3; the D call may be TRBD1 or TRBD2 (5 bases each). The CDR3 consists of 15 residues. CDR1 SEHNR and CDR2 FQNEAQ come from the germline V gene (reference sequence). V was shortened by 4 bases and J by 1 base, with 12 bases between the two germline ends. Full variable domain (outside the CDR3, taken from reference TRBV7-9 and TRBJ2-3): DTGVSQNPRHKITKRGQNVTFRCDPISEHNRLYWYRQTLGQGPEFLTYFQNEAQLEKSRLLSDRFSAERPKGSFSTLEIQRTEQGDSAMYLCASSSSPGRTDTQYFGPGTRLTVL.

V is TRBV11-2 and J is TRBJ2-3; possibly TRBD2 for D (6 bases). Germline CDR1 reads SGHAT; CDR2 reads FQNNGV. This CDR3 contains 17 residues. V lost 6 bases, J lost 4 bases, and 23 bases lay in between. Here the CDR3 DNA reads TGTGCCAGCAGTCAACCGGGAGAACCCCCTAACCCAGATACGCAGTATTTT. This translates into CASSQPGEPPNPDTQYF. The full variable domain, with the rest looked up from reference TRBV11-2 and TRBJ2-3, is EAGVAQSPRYKIIEKRQSVAFWCNPISGHATLYWYQQILGQGPKLLIQFQNNGVVDDSQLPKDRFSAERLKGVDSTLKIQPAKLEDSAVYLCASSQPGEPPNPDTQYFGPGTRLTVL.

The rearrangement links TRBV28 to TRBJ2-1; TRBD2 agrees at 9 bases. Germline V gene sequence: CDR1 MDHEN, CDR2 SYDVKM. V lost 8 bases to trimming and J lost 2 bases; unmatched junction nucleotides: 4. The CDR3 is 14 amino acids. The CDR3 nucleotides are TGTGCCAGCCGACTAGCGGCAACCTACAATGAGCAGTTCTTC. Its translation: CASRLAATYNEQFF.

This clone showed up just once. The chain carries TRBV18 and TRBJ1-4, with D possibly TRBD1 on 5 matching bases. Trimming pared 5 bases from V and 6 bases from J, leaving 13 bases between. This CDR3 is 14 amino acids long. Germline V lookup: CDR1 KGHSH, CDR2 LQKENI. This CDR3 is CASSSGAGHEKLFF. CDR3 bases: TGTGCCAGCTCATCCGGGGCGGGTCATGAAAAACTGTTTTTT.